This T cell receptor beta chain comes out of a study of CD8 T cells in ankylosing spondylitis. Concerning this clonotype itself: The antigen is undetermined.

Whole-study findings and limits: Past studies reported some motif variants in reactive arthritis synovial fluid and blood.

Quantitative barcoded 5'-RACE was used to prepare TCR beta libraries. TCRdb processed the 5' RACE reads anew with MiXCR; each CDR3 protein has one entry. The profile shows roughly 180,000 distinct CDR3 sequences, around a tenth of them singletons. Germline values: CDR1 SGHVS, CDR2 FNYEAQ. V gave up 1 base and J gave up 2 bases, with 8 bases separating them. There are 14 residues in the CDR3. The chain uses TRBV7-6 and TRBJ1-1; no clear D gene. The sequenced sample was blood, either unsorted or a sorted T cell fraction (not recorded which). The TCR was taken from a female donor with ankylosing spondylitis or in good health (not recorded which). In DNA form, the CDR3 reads TGTGCCAGCAGCTTAGGGAGTGGAAACACTGAAGCTTTCTTT. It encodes CASSLGSGNTEAFF.